This T cell receptor (beta chain) was identified during a study of shared clonotypes between healthy human individuals. To note about this clone: Its antigen is currently unknown.

Findings of the study overall: The authors expected sequencing depth to affect clonotype sharing among donors.

CDR3 length: 15 amino acids. V trimming: 6 bases; J trimming: 4 bases; junction bases outside the gene matches: 8. The germline CDR1 and CDR2 sequences are MDHEN and SYDVKM. Genomic DNA belonging to each subset was distributed in equal measure over several immunoSEQ plates. Generated by immunoSEQ multiplex PCR, the TCRdb table keeps only in-frame clones and is missing some. The sample includes about 470,000 clones, about four fifths of them seen just once. The clonotype originates from a woman between 40 and 50 years old in good health. Some clones in this sample may be carry-over from other donors' samples. The sample comprised PBMCs. This rearrangement joins TRBV28 to TRBJ2-1; 8 nucleotides match TRBD2. CDR3 sequence (DNA): TGTGCCAGCAGCTTCGGGGGGGGTCATTACAATGAGCAGTTCTTC. Its translation is CASSFGGGHYNEQFF.